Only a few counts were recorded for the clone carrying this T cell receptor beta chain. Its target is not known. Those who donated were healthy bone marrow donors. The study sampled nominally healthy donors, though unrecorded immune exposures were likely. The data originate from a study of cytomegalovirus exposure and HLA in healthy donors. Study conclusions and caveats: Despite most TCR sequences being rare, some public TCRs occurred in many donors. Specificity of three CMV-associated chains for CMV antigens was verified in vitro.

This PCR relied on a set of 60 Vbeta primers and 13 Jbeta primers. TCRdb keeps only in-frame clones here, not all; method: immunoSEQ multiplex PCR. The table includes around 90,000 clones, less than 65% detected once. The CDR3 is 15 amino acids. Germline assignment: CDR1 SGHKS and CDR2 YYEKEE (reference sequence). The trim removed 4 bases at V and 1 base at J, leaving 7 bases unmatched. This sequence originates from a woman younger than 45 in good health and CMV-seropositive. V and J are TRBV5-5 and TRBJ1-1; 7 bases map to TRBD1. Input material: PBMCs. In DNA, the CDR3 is TGTGCCAGCAGCACCACAGGGGTAGCGAACACTGAAGCTTTCTTT. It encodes CASSTTGVANTEAFF.